The next 21 T cell receptor beta chains were all read from a single sample in a study of human T cells and chemical hapten exposure. TCRdb fed the RACE reads into MiXCR, producing one record per CDR3 protein. The table has 75,000 to 80,000 distinct CDR3 sequences, around 9.3% seen once. The sample's time point: healthy volunteer bleed at 6 weeks. It was unfractionated whole blood from which total RNA was extracted. The sequenced sample was whole blood. The receptor source for this set is a female donor in good health. Some clones in this sample may be carry-over from other donors' samples.

Ten or more counts support this clonotype. V is TRBV4-2 and J is TRBJ1-6; 8 nucleotides align to TRBD1. Germline trimming cut 1 base from V and 7 bases from J; bases unmatched to any gene: 15. CDR3 size: 19 residues. CDR1 is LGHNA, CDR2 YNFKEQ, per germline. The chain's CDR3 is CASSQGIQWQGASNSPLHF. In nucleotides, the CDR3 is TGTGCCAGCAGCCAAGGAATCCAGTGGCAGGGGGCTTCAAATTCACCCCTCCACTTT.

This clonotype has only a few counts. CDR3 amino acids: CASSPWGYQPQHF. In DNA, the CDR3 is TGTGCCAGCAGCCCCTGGGGATATCAGCCCCAGCATTTT. This rearrangement joins TRBV7-2 to TRBJ1-5; D is unresolved. The CDR3 consists of 13 residues. Trimming removed 5 bases from V and 5 bases from J, with 10 bases in between. Per germline, CDR1 SGHTA and CDR2 FQGNSA.

The sample holds a few counts of this clonotype. The rearrangement uses TRBV6-6 and TRBJ1-3, with a tentative D call TRBD1 (5 bases). Germline values: CDR1 MNHNY, CDR2 SVGAGI (reference sequence). Trimming took 4 bases from V and 2 from J, leaving 18 bases between them. The CDR3 runs 17 residues. The CDR3 bases are TGTGCCAGCAGTTTATATTTTGGGGCGGAGCCTGGAAACACCATATATTTT. Protein: CASSLYFGAEPGNTIYF.

The J gene is TRBJ1-6, the V gene TRBV7-9; no clear D gene. This CDR3 has 13 residues. The V end lost 5 bases, the J end lost 7 bases, and 9 bases lay between the germline ends. Germline V gene sequence: CDR1 SEHNR, CDR2 FQNEAQ (reference sequence). The CDR3 DNA is TGTGCCAGCAGCACAAACTTGAATTCACCCCTCCACTTT. This encodes CASSTNLNSPLHF.

There are many counts of this clonotype. The rearrangement links TRBV2 to TRBJ2-1, with a tentative D call TRBD1 (5 bases). Trimming removed 10 bases from V and 5 bases from J, with 12 bases in between. Germline V gives CDR1 SNHLY, CDR2 FYNNEI. The CDR3 has 12 amino acids. The CDR3 spells CANWGPNNEQFF. CDR3 nucleotide sequence: TGTGCCAACTGGGGCCCCAACAATGAGCAGTTCTTC.

The J gene is TRBJ2-7, the V gene TRBV10-3; D unresolved. The V end lost 4 bases, the J end lost 4 bases, and 5 bases lay between the germline ends. The CDR3 runs 11 residues. Per germline, CDR1 ENHRY and CDR2 SYGVKD. The chain's CDR3 is CAISAGYEQYF. In DNA, the CDR3 is TGTGCCATCAGTGCGGGTTACGAGCAGTACTTC.

This clonotype has more than one count but fewer than ten. This chain connects TRBV9 to TRBJ2-3, with 7 bases fitting TRBD1. The CDR3 extends over 15 amino acids. Germline V gene data show CDR1 as SGDLS and CDR2 as YYNGEE. V trimming: 4 bases; J trimming: 4 bases; junction bases outside the gene matches: 9. The CDR3 sequence: CASSPSGGAADTQYF. The CDR3 coding sequence is TGTGCCAGCAGCCCATCAGGGGGAGCGGCAGATACGCAGTATTTT.

V gene TRBV12-3 or TRBV12-4 combines with J gene TRBJ2-1; D is unresolved. This CDR3 region has 12 residues. V lost 0 bases and J lost 8, with 5 bases in between. CDR3 in DNA: TGTGCCAGCAGTTTAGCAGGGTATGAGCAGTTCTTC. Translation gives CASSLAGYEQFF.

The rearrangement joins TRBV3-1 to TRBJ1-5; D might be TRBD1 (6 bases). The CDR3 has 14 residues. Germline V gene sequence: CDR1 LGHDT, CDR2 YNNKEL (reference sequence). The V and J ends lost 1 base and 7 bases respectively, with 11 bases between them. This CDR3 is CASSQGARGQPQHF. CDR3 in DNA: TGTGCCAGCAGCCAAGGGGCCAGGGGACAGCCCCAGCATTTT.

This clonotype appeared a single time. This chain joins TRBV20-1 and TRBJ2-1; 7 bases line up with TRBD1. Germline V gives CDR1 DFQATT, CDR2 SNEGSKA (reference sequence). The CDR3 has 14 amino acids. V shed 5 bases and J 6 bases; nucleotides not matched to a gene: 10. CDR3 sequence: CSAARWAGGNEQFF. CDR3 in DNA: TGCAGTGCTGCCCGGTGGGCAGGGGGCAATGAGCAGTTCTTC.

This clonotype has a single count. The chain combines TRBV15 with TRBJ1-6; 7 bases line up with TRBD1. CDR1 and CDR2 from the germline V gene are LNHNV and YYDKDF (reference sequence). There are 17 residues in the CDR3. Trimming at V came to 0 bases and at J to 9 bases, leaving 11 bases not matched to a gene. The CDR3 region is CATSRDLPGRGGSPLHF. CDR3 bases: TGTGCCACCAGCAGAGACCTGCCGGGCAGGGGGGGTTCACCCCTCCACTTT.

This chain joins TRBV2 and TRBJ1-5; TRBD1 might be the D (5 bases). The CDR3 is 16 amino acids. In germline, CDR1 is SNHLY, CDR2 FYNNEI. The V end lost 8 bases, the J end lost 2 bases, and 19 bases lay between the germline ends. The CDR3 coding sequence is TGTGCCAGCGGGGGTTCATGGGCAGCTGGCAATCAGCCCCAGCATTTT. Protein: CASGGSWAAGNQPQHF. Full variable domain (rest looked up from reference TRBV2 and TRBJ1-5): EPEVTQTPSHQVTQMGQEVILRCVPISNHLYFYWYRQILGQKVEFLVSFYNNEISEKSEIFDDQFSVERPDGSNFTLKIRSTKLEDSAMYFCASGGSWAAGNQPQHFGDGTRLSIL.

This clonotype was seen repeatedly, ten times or more. The chain has TRBV5-1 and TRBJ2-2; D not certain. Germline V gives CDR1 SGHRS, CDR2 YFSETQ. The CDR3 consists of 15 residues. V was cut by 0 bases and J by 2 bases, with 8 bases left in between. This chain's CDR3 is CASSLAAVNTGELFF. CDR3 DNA sequence: TGCGCCAGCAGCTTGGCCGCGGTTAACACCGGGGAGCTGTTTTTT.

This clonotype has ten or more counts. The V call is TRBV7-9, the J call TRBJ2-3; 7 bases match TRBD2. This CDR3 comprises 17 residues. Germline V CDR1 and CDR2: SEHNR, FQNEAQ (reference sequence). V gave up 5 bases and J gave up 2 bases; unmatched junction bases: 13. CDR3 residues: CASSLPPSSGYTDTQYF. The CDR3 coding sequence is TGTGCCAGCAGCCTACCTCCGTCTAGCGGTTACACAGATACGCAGTATTTT.

This clonotype came up many times. This sequence joins TRBV6-5 and TRBJ1-1; 10 bases line up with TRBD1. CDR3 length: 16 amino acids. V was clipped by 2 bases and J by 3 bases; unmatched bases: 6. The V gene's germline CDR1 is MNHEY and CDR2 SVGAGI. The CDR3 DNA sequence: TGTGCCAGCAGTTACCACCGGACAGGGGGGGACACTGAAGCTTTCTTT. Its protein is CASSYHRTGGDTEAFF.

Worth noting for this clonotype: Sequence at one end of the junction differs from germline and may be a read error. This chain links TRBV7-2 with TRBJ2-7; D unresolved. Germline V gives CDR1 SGHTA, CDR2 FQGNSA. The CDR3 totals 12 residues. The CDR3 sequence: CVSSLDYYEQYF. For the CDR3, the DNA is TGTGTCAGCAGCTTAGATTACTACGAGCAGTACTTC. The full variable domain, its missing parts supplied by reference TRBV7-2 and TRBJ2-7, is GAGVSQSPSNKVTEKGKDVELRCDPISGHTALYWYRQSLGQGLEFLIYFQGNSAPDKSGLPSDRFSAERTGGSVSTLTIQRTQQEDSAVYLCVSSLDYYEQYFGPGTRLTVT.

This clonotype occurred many times. V and J are TRBV11-2 and TRBJ2-7; 9 positions match TRBD2. CDR1 is SGHAT, CDR2 FQNNGV, per germline. The V gene end was trimmed by 6 bases and the J gene end by 2 bases; junction bases not matched to a gene: 2. CDR3 length: 13 amino acids. The CDR3: CASSLAGPYEQYF. DNA of the CDR3: TGTGCCAGCAGTCTAGCGGGGCCCTACGAGCAGTACTTC.

This chain uses TRBV6-5 with TRBJ1-5; 7 bases align to TRBD1. The CDR3 is 15 amino acids. CDR1 and CDR2 from the germline V gene are MNHEY and SVGAGI. V lost 6 bases and J lost 0; bases outside the gene matches: 5. CDR3 in DNA: TGTGCCAGCAGGGGACAGCCTTATAGCAATCAGCCCCAGCATTTT. Translated, it gives CASRGQPYSNQPQHF.

This clonotype came up many times. V is TRBV20-1 and J is TRBJ1-6, with 7 bases that match TRBD1. V was pared by 3 bases and J by 6 bases, with 5 bases of the junction left unmatched. The CDR3 totals 14 residues. Germline lookup yields CDR1 DFQATT and CDR2 SNEGSKA (reference sequence). The CDR3 region has the DNA TGCAGTGCTAGTGAGGGGGCAGCTAATTCACCCCTCCACTTT. It translates to CSASEGAANSPLHF.

This clonotype occurred many times. This chain uses TRBV20-1 with TRBJ2-7; 10 nucleotides align to TRBD2. Germline V gene data show CDR1 as DFQATT and CDR2 as SNEGSKA (reference sequence). The trim removed 6 bases at V and 4 bases at J, leaving 9 bases unmatched. CDR3 length: 14 amino acids. CDR3 sequence: CSARHTSGAYEQYF. CDR3 DNA sequence: TGCAGTGCACGCCATACTAGCGGGGCATACGAGCAGTACTTC.

This clonotype was found many times. For the CDR3, the DNA is TGCAGTGCTAGAGATTGGATGTCTAGCTATGGCTACACCTTC. The encoded protein is CSARDWMSSYGYTF. The chain uses TRBV20-1 and TRBJ1-2; D ambiguous. Trimming pared 0 bases from V and 4 bases from J, leaving 12 bases between. Looked up from germline, CDR1 is DFQATT and CDR2 is SNEGSKA (reference sequence). The CDR3 loop spans 14 amino acids.